A selection of T cell receptor beta chains follows, all from one sample in a study of T-cell memory formation after mild COVID-19. MiXCR, run by TCRdb on the 5' RACE reads, gives a single entry per CDR3 protein. Of about 400,000 distinct CDR3 sequences in the sample, around 14% were seen once. Input material: PBMCs or a T cell subset sorted from them (not recorded which). The receptors originated from a man between 18 and 35 years old who had mild COVID-19 (a few samples of this study predate the infection). Cell type and time point are not known. Each CDR3 is given with its conserved first and last residue. The D gene is left open where the match is weak. A row's size may be missing; if present it is once, few, many or a size class.

CDR3 protein	CDR3 DNA	clone size	V gene	D gene	J gene
CASSVPGSTEAFF	TGCGCCAGCAGCGTTCCGGGATCCACTGAAGCTTTCTTT	few	TRBV4-3	-	TRBJ1-1
CASSLAGREETQYF	TGTGCCAGCAGTCTCGCCGGGCGGGAGGAGACCCAGTACTTC	many	TRBV6-2/TRBV6-3	TRBD2	TRBJ2-5
CASSLVTLDYGYTF	TGTGCCAGCAGCTTAGTCACCTTAGACTATGGCTACACCTTC	many	TRBV7-2	-	TRBJ1-2
CASSFRGRPNYGYTF	TGTGCCAGCAGTTTCAGGGGGAGGCCTAACTATGGCTACACCTTC	few	TRBV28	TRBD1	TRBJ1-2
CASSLGLEVLTTGELFF	TGTGCCAGCAGCTTAGGACTTGAGGTTCTTACCACCGGGGAGCTGTTTTTT	many	TRBV7-9	-	TRBJ2-2
CASRAGTGEKLFF	TGTGCCAGCAGAGCCGGGACAGGTGAAAAACTGTTTTTT	-	TRBV5-6	TRBD1	TRBJ1-4
CASSYSFSEGTEAFF	TGTGCCAGCAGTTACTCATTTTCCGAGGGCACTGAAGCTTTCTTT	-	TRBV6-6	-	TRBJ1-1
CASSRGEHTGELFF	TGTGCCAGCAGCCGGGGGGAGCATACCGGGGAGCTGTTTTTT	few	TRBV7-2	TRBD2	TRBJ2-2
CASSSDRANTGELFF	TGCGCCAGCAGCTCCGACAGGGCTAACACCGGGGAGCTGTTTTTT	few	TRBV5-1	TRBD1	TRBJ2-2
CASSESGQFNSPLHF	TGTGCCAGCAGCGAGTCGGGACAGTTTAATTCACCCCTCCACTTT	many	TRBV7-2	TRBD1	TRBJ1-6
CASSLGGLEETQYF	TGTGCCAGCAGCTTAGGGGGCCTGGAAGAGACCCAGTACTTC	few	TRBV7-2	-	TRBJ2-5
CASSYQTGVNTEAFF	TGCGCCAGCAGCTACCAGACAGGGGTGAACACTGAAGCTTTCTTT	few	TRBV5-1	TRBD1	TRBJ1-1
CASSRIQGPYF	TGTGCCAGCAGTCGGATACAGGGCCCGTACTTC	many	TRBV7-9	-	TRBJ2-4
CASSQEGTLGTEAFF	TGCGCCAGCAGCCAAGAGGGGACCTTGGGCACTGAAGCTTTCTTT	many	TRBV4-1	-	TRBJ1-1
CASSQETTGRINTGELFF	TGCGCCAGCAGCCAAGAAACTACAGGACGCATTAACACCGGGGAGCTGTTTTTT	many	TRBV4-3	-	TRBJ2-2
CASSPPSGGAGNEQFF	TGTGCCAGCAGCCCACCCAGCGGGGGGGCGGGGAATGAGCAGTTCTTC	-	TRBV5-6	TRBD2	TRBJ2-1
CASSFPLAGTGELFF	TGTGCCAGCAGCTTTCCACTAGCGGGCACCGGGGAGCTGTTTTTT	-	TRBV7-8	TRBD2	TRBJ2-2
CASSEAWGNEQFF	TGTGCCAGCAGTGAAGCGTGGGGCAATGAGCAGTTCTTC	-	TRBV2	-	TRBJ2-1
CASSRARGDEQFF	TGCGCCAGCAGCAGGGCCAGGGGCGATGAGCAGTTCTTC	many	TRBV5-1	-	TRBJ2-1
CASSFQQRADEQYF	TGCGCCAGCAGCTTCCAACAACGGGCAGACGAGCAGTACTTC	-	TRBV4-1	-	TRBJ2-7
CASSPGVVAGEQFF	TGTGCCAGCAGCCCCGGGGTAGTAGCGGGAGAGCAGTTCTTC	-	TRBV7-3	TRBD2	TRBJ2-1
CASSHGAFNTGELFF	TGTGCCAGCAGTCACGGGGCCTTCAACACCGGGGAGCTGTTTTTT	many	TRBV12-3/TRBV12-4	-	TRBJ2-2
CASSPPSRGGGGTEAFF	TGTGCCAGCTCACCACCAAGTAGAGGGGGTGGAGGAACTGAAGCTTTCTTT	-	TRBV18	-	TRBJ1-1
CASSLRTANGYTF	TGCGCCAGCAGCCTGCGGACAGCCAACGGCTACACCTTC	-	TRBV5-1	-	TRBJ1-2
CASSLGQTGGNEQYF	TGCGCCAGCAGCCTCGGGCAGACAGGGGGCAACGAGCAGTACTTC	-	TRBV4-1	TRBD1	TRBJ2-7
CASRKGDSPLHF	TGTGCCAGCAGGAAAGGTGATTCACCCCTCCACTTT	-	TRBV7-9	-	TRBJ1-6
CASSLVERYNEQFF	TGTGCCAGCAGCTTAGTTGAGCGGTACAATGAGCAGTTCTTC	-	TRBV7-9	-	TRBJ2-1
CSVKGGDNYGYTF	TGCAGCGTTAAGGGGGGTGATAACTATGGCTACACCTTC	many	TRBV29-1	-	TRBJ1-2
CASATGQVHYF	TGTGCCAGCGCAACGGGACAGGTCCATTACTTC	-	TRBV27	TRBD1	TRBJ2-7
CASSEDSSGNTIYF	TGCGCCAGCAGCGAAGACAGCTCTGGAAACACCATATATTTT	few	TRBV5-1	-	TRBJ1-3
CASRWDGVGEKLFF	TGTGCCAGCAGATGGGACGGAGTTGGTGAAAAACTGTTTTTT	few	TRBV7-9	-	TRBJ1-4
CASSLTGAQETQYF	TGTGCCAGCAGTTTGACAGGGGCCCAAGAGACCCAGTACTTC	-	TRBV12-3/TRBV12-4	TRBD1	TRBJ2-5
CASSLSDRRPLHF	TGTGCCAGCAGTTTATCGGACAGGCGGCCCCTCCACTTT	-	TRBV12-3/TRBV12-4	TRBD1	TRBJ1-6
CASSSGGGADTQYF	TGTGCCAGCAGCTCCGGGGGGGGCGCAGATACGCAGTATTTT	-	TRBV9	TRBD2	TRBJ2-3
CASSGGGGGSYEQYF	TGTGCCAGCAGCGGGGGAGGCGGCGGTTCCTACGAGCAGTACTTC	-	TRBV5-4	-	TRBJ2-7
CASSLAGPRAQYF	TGTGCCAGCAGCCTAGCGGGGCCGAGGGCGCAGTATTTT	-	TRBV7-2	TRBD2	TRBJ2-3
CASSEADRATGELFF	TGTGCCAGCAGTGAAGCAGACAGGGCCACCGGGGAGCTGTTTTTT	few	TRBV2	TRBD1	TRBJ2-2
CASRDVAQLFF	TGTGCCAGTAGAGACGTCGCCCAACTGTTTTTT	few	TRBV19	-	TRBJ1-4
CASSLAGIAENFF	TGTGCCAGCAGCTTAGCCGGGATAGCAGAAAATTTCTTC	few	TRBV7-9	-	TRBJ2-1
CASSLSEFAYNEQFF	TGTGCCAGCAGCTTAAGCGAGTTTGCGTACAATGAGCAGTTCTTC	few	TRBV7-9	-	TRBJ2-1
CAISESNLIRETQYF	TGTGCCATCAGTGAGTCGAATCTTATTAGGGAGACCCAGTACTTC	few	TRBV10-3	-	TRBJ2-5
CASHPLTGQGQPQHF	TGTGCCAGCCACCCGTTGACAGGGCAGGGGCAGCCCCAGCATTTT	few	TRBV27	TRBD1	TRBJ1-5
CASSQILSGDPYNEQFF	TGTGCCAGCAGCCAAATATTGTCGGGGGACCCCTACAATGAGCAGTTCTTC	-	TRBV4-2	-	TRBJ2-1
CASSQGANLYGYTF	TGTGCCAGCAGCCAAGGGGCCAACCTCTATGGCTACACCTTC	few	TRBV3-1	-	TRBJ1-2
CASSDRGLNQPQHF	TGTGCCAGCAGTGACAGGGGGCTCAATCAGCCCCAGCATTTT	-	TRBV6-1	TRBD1	TRBJ1-5